A single sample gave rise to the 19 T cell receptor beta chains below, sequenced in a study of blood T cell repertoires in COVID-19. The repertoire was sequenced with immunoSEQ multiplex PCR; TCRdb's copy has only in-frame clones and lacks some. The sample lists approximately 170,000 clones, less than 90% occurring once. The specimen was PBMCs or T cells enriched from blood (not recorded which). These TCRs come from a woman aged 45-65 years who had recovered from COVID-19.

The chain's CDR3 is CASHRSGSGAFF. CDR3 nucleotide sequence: TGTGCCAGCCATAGGTCTGGGAGCGGAGCTTTCTTT. The genes are TRBV14 and TRBJ1-1, with D unclear. Germline values: CDR1 SGHDN, CDR2 FVKESK. This CDR3 has 12 amino acids. V was shortened by 8 bases and J by 10 bases, with 17 bases between the two germline ends. Drawing the rest from reference TRBV14 and TRBJ1-1, the complete variable domain is EAGVTQFPSHSVIEKGQTVTLRCDPISGHDNLYWYRRVMGKEIKFLLHFVKESKQDESGMPNNRFLAERTGGTYSTLKVQPAELEDSGVYFCASHRSGSGAFFGQGTRLTVV.

The V gene is TRBV6-6, the J gene TRBJ1-2; TRBD1 aligns across 8 bases. V was clipped by 11 bases and J by 2 bases; unmatched bases: 4. CDR1 and CDR2 from the germline V gene are MNHNY and SVGAGI (reference sequence). This CDR3 has 12 residues. CDR3 in amino acids: CAGAGGNYGYTF. The DNA for the CDR3 is TGTGCCGGGGCAGGGGGCAACTATGGCTACACCTTC.

The chain combines TRBV6-5 with TRBJ2-7; 9 nucleotides line up with TRBD2. This CDR3 is built from 14 residues. After removal of 6 bases from V and 4 bases from J, the junction contained 7 bases not matched to a gene. The germline CDR1 and CDR2 sequences are MNHEY and SVGAGI. Here the CDR3 DNA reads TGTGCCAGCAGCAGACTAGCGGCCCCTTACGAGCAGTACGTC. This codes for CASSRLAAPYEQYV.

This sequence joins TRBV19 and TRBJ1-5; 8 nucleotides align to TRBD1. V trimming: 4 bases; J trimming: 2 bases; junction bases outside the gene matches: 1. Germline CDR1 reads LNHDA; CDR2 reads SQIVND (reference sequence). The CDR3 covers 14 residues. The CDR3 nucleotides read TGTGCCAGTAGTAAGACAGGGGGCAATCAGCCCCAGCATTTT. Protein product: CASSKTGGNQPQHF.

The V and J genes are TRBV18 and TRBJ1-4; D unclear. This CDR3 has 16 residues. Germline V gene data show CDR1 as KGHSH and CDR2 as LQKENI. V was shortened by 2 bases and J by 0 bases, with 10 bases between the two germline ends. In DNA, the CDR3 is TGTGCCAGCTCACCAAGGGAGGACTCAACTAATGAAAAACTGTTTTTT. Encoded protein: CASSPREDSTNEKLFF.

This clone was detected once. V gene TRBV5-4 combines with J gene TRBJ1-1; 8 nucleotides line up with TRBD1. Germline V gene sequence: CDR1 SGHNT, CDR2 YYREEE (reference sequence). V lost 4 bases to trimming and J lost 1 base; unmatched junction nucleotides: 6. CDR3 length: 15 amino acids. In DNA, the CDR3 is TGTGCCAGCAGCATAAGACAGGGGCGGAACACTGAAGCTTTCTTT. It yields the protein CASSIRQGRNTEAFF.

About this clone itself: The sample contains more than one DNA sequence encoding this CDR3. This chain links TRBV28 with TRBJ1-5, with 8 bases matching TRBD1. This CDR3 has 14 amino acids. After removal of 3 bases from V and 2 bases from J, the junction contained 0 bases not matched to a gene. CDR1 is MDHEN and CDR2 is SYDVKM in the germline V gene. This chain's CDR3 is CASSLTGGNQPQHF. The CDR3 DNA follows: TGTGCCAGCAGTTTGACAGGGGGCAATCAGCCCCAGCATTTT.

The rearrangement uses TRBV5-1 and TRBJ2-2; TRBD2 agrees at 7 bases. Trimming took 0 bases from V and 6 from J; bases not matched to a gene: 8. CDR1 is SGHRS and CDR2 is YFSETQ in the germline V gene. The CDR3 length is 16 residues. CDR3 sequence: CASSLVYGLGPGELFF. CDR3 coding DNA: TGCGCCAGCAGCTTGGTTTACGGACTAGGTCCCGGGGAGCTGTTTTTT.

This clone was found a few times. The rearrangement joins TRBV18 to TRBJ1-5; D call uncertain. V was clipped by 3 bases and J by 3 bases, with 6 bases between them. Germline CDR1 reads KGHSH; CDR2 reads LQKENI. CDR3 length equals 13 residues. CDR3 bases: TGTGCCAGCTCACCGGCGGACAATCAGCCCCAGCATTTT. As protein: CASSPADNQPQHF.

The chain has TRBV19 and TRBJ2-2; TRBD1 is a possible D gene (5 bases). CDR3 length: 15 residues. The germline V gene has CDR1 LNHDA and CDR2 SQIVND (reference sequence). V was trimmed by 9 bases and J by 2 bases, leaving 16 bases between them. The CDR3 is CASRTTGQNTGELFF. The CDR3 coding sequence is TGTGCCAGCAGAACAACTGGACAAAACACCGGGGAGCTGTTTTTT.

CDR3 DNA: TGTGCCAGCGACCAGGGACAGGGGGCTAGGGGCTACACCTTC. Encoded protein: CASDQGQGARGYTF. The rearrangement joins TRBV9 to TRBJ1-2, with TRBD1 matching over 12 bases. The germline V gene encodes CDR1 SGDLS and CDR2 YYNGEE. CDR3 length: 14 residues. Unmatched junction bases numbered 9, after V lost 7 bases and J lost 8 bases.

This clone was detected only once. CDR3 protein: CASSPSGLQETQYF. CDR3 in DNA: TGTGCCAGTAGTCCTAGTGGGTTACAAGAGACCCAGTACTTC. The chain has TRBV19 and TRBJ2-5; the D is unclear. The CDR3 covers 14 residues. Germline V CDR1 and CDR2: LNHDA, SQIVND (reference sequence). Trimming pared 5 bases from V and 2 bases from J, leaving 12 bases between.

This rearrangement joins TRBV6-5 to TRBJ1-4; D gene ambiguous. CDR3 length: 14 amino acids. Deletions cut 5 bases from V and 0 bases from J, with 7 bases between. Germline values: CDR1 MNHEY, CDR2 SVGAGI. The CDR3 spells CASSTGATNEKLFF. The CDR3 DNA is TGTGCCAGCAGTACCGGGGCAACTAATGAAAAACTGTTTTTT.

The rearrangement links TRBV27 to TRBJ1-5; D possibly corresponds to TRBD1 (6 bases). Germline V CDR1 and CDR2: MNHEY, SMNVEV (reference sequence). The CDR3 loop spans 16 amino acids. With 7 bases removed from V and 1 base from J, the gap between germline ends came to 17 bases. The CDR3 nucleotides are TGTGCCAGCACCTTATCTGCGGGGGCGAGCAATCAGCCCCAGCATTTT. This codes for CASTLSAGASNQPQHF.

The chain carries TRBV19 and TRBJ2-1; the D gene is possibly TRBD2 (6 bases). CDR3 length: 12 residues. Germline-derived CDR1 and CDR2 are LNHDA and SQIVND (reference sequence). V gave up 6 bases and J gave up 6 bases, with 9 bases separating them. The CDR3 is CASRGGGNEQFF. As DNA, the CDR3 is TGTGCCAGTAGGGGGGGTGGCAATGAGCAGTTCTTC.

The chain joins TRBV5-6 to TRBJ2-1; 13 bases agree with TRBD2. J lost 9 bases, V lost 4 bases, and 13 bases had no gene match. Germline V gives CDR1 SGHDT, CDR2 YYEEEE. The CDR3 length is 17 residues. DNA of the CDR3: TGTGCCAGCAGCAAAGCAGCGACTAGCGGGGGGCTAGGTGAGCAGTTCTTC. It specifies CASSKAATSGGLGEQFF.

The gene calls are TRBV15 and TRBJ2-2, with unresolved D. Germline V CDR1 and CDR2: LNHNV, YYDKDF (reference sequence). Trimming cost V 0 bases and J 6 bases, with 8 bases left between them. The CDR3 runs to 14 residues. The CDR3 DNA is TGTGCCACCAGCAGAGATCAGACTGCCGGGGAGCTGTTTTTT. This gives the protein CATSRDQTAGELFF.

There are a few counts of this clone. This rearrangement joins TRBV7-2 to TRBJ2-1, with 11 bases lining up with TRBD2. V dropped 5 bases and J dropped 2; count of bases not matched to a gene: 2. The CDR3 is 15 residues long. Germline CDR1 reads SGHTA; CDR2 reads FQGNSA. This chain's CDR3 is CASSVTSGAYNEQFF. The DNA of the CDR3 is TGTGCCAGCAGCGTGACTAGCGGGGCCTACAATGAGCAGTTCTTC.

This chain uses TRBV21-1 with TRBJ2-7; the listed D gene, TRBD2, was not tested against the DNA. TRBV21-1 represents a pseudogene. The CDR3 spans 14 residues. The CDR3 loop reads CASSSLAGVYEQYV. Here the CDR3 DNA reads TGTGCCAGCAGTTCACTAGCGGGAGTATACGAGCAGTACGTC.